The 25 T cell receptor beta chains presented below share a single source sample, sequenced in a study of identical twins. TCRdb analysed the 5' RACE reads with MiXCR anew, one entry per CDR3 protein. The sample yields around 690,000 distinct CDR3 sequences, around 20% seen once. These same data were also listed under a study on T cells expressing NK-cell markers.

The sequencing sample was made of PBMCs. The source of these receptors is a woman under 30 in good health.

The CDR3 DNA is TGTGCCAGCAGTTTCGAACTACGTAGGAAACTGTTTTTT. It codes for CASSFELRRKLFF. The rearrangement links TRBV6-2 or TRBV6-3 to TRBJ1-4; no clear D. The CDR3 is 13 residues long. V gave up 4 bases and J gave up 11 bases, with 14 bases separating them. Germline CDR1 and CDR2: MNHEY and SVGEGT.

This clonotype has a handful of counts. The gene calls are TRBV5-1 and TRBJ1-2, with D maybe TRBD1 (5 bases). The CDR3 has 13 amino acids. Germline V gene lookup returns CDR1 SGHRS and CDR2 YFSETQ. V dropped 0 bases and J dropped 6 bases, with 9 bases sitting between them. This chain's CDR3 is CASSLAAGDGYTF. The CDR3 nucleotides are TGCGCCAGCAGCTTGGCCGCGGGGGATGGCTACACCTTC.

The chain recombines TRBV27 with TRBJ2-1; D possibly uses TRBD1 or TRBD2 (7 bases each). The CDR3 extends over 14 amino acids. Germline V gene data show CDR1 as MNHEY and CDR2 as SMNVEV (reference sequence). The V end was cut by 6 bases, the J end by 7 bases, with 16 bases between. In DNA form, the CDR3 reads TGTGCCAGCAGGAACAGGGGAGGGTATAATGAGCAGTTCTTC. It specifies CASRNRGGYNEQFF.

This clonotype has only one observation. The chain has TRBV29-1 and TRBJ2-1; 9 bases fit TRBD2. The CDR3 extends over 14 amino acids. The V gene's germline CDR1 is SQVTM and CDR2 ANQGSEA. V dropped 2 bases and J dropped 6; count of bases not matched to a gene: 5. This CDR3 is CSVEQGSGGNEQFF. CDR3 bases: TGCAGCGTTGAACAGGGTAGCGGGGGCAATGAGCAGTTCTTC.

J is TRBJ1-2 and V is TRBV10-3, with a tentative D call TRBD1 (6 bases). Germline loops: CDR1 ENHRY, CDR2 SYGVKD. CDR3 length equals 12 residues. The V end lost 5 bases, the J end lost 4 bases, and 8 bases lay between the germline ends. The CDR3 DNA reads TGTGCCATCAGTAAGGACAGCTATGGCTACACCTTC. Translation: CAISKDSYGYTF.

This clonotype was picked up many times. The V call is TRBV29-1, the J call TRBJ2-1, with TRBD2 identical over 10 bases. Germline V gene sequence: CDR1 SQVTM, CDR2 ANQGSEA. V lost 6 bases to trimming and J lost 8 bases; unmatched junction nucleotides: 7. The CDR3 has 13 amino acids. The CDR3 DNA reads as TGCAGCGTCCCGGGGACTAGCGTCGATGAGCAGTTCTTC. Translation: CSVPGTSVDEQFF.

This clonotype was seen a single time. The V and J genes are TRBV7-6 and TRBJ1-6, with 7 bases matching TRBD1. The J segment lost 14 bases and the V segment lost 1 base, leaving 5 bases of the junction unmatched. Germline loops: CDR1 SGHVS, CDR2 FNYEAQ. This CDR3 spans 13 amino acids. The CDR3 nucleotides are TGTGCCAGCAGCTTAGAAAGACAGGGCACCCTCCACTTT. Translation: CASSLERQGTLHF.

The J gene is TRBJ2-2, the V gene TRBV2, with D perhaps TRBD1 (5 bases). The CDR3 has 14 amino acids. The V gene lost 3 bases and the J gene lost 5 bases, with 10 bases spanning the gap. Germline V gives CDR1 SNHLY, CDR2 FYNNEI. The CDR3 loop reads CASSDRVLTGELFF. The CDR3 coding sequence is TGTGCCAGCAGTGACAGGGTTCTAACCGGGGAGCTGTTTTTT.

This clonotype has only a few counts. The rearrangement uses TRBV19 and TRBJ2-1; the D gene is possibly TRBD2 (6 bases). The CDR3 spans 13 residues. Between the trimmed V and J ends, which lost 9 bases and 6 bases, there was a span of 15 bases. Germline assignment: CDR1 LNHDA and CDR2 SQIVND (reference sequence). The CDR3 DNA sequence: TGTGCCAGCCTAGCGATGGTAAGCAATGAGCAGTTCTTC. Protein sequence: CASLAMVSNEQFF.

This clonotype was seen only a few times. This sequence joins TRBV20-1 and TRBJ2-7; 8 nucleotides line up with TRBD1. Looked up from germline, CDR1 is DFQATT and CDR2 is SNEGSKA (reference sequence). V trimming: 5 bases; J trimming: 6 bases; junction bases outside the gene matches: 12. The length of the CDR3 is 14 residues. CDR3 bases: TGCAGTGCTGGTCCGGGACAGGCCCTACGCGAGCAGTACTTC. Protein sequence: CSAGPGQALREQYF.

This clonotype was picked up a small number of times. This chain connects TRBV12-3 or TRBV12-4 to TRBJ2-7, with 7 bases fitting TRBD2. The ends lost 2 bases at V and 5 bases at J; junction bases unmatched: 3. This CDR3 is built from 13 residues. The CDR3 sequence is CASSLLGGDEQYF. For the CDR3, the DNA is TGTGCCAGCAGTTTACTGGGAGGGGACGAGCAGTACTTC.

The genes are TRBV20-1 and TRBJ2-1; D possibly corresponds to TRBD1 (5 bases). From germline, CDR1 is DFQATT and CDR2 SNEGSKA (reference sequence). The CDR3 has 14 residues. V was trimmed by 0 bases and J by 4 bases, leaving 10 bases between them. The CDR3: CSARDRRQYNEQFF. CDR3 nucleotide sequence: TGCAGTGCTAGAGACCGAAGACAGTACAATGAGCAGTTCTTC.

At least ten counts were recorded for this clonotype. CDR3 coding DNA: TGCAGTGCTCGCTACCGGGATGGAAGAAACATTCAGTACTTC. It codes for CSARYRDGRNIQYF. This chain links TRBV20-1 with TRBJ2-4; the D gene is possibly TRBD2 (5 bases). Germline V CDR1 and CDR2: DFQATT, SNEGSKA (reference sequence). The CDR3 covers 14 residues. V was cut by 5 bases and J by 6 bases, with 17 bases left in between.

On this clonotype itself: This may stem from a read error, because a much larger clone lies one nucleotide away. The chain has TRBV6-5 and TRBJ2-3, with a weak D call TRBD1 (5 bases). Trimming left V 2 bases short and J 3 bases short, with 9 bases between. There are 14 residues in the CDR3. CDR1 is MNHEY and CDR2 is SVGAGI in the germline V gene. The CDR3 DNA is TGTGCCAGCAGTTACGGGGCAGGGACAGATACGCAGTATTTT. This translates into CASSYGAGTDTQYF.

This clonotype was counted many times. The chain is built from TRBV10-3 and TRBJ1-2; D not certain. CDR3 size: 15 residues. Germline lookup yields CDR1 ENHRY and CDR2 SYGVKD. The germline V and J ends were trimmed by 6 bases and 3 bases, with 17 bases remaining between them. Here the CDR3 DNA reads TGTGCCATCAGATCCGGGCCCCCCGCCGACTATGGCTACACCTTC. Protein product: CAIRSGPPADYGYTF.

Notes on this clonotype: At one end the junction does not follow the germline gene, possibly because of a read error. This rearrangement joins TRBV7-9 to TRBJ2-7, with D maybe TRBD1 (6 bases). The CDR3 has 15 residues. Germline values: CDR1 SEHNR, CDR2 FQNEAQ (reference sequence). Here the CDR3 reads CASSLRVEQGYEQYF. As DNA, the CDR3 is TGTGCTAGCAGCTTAAGAGTAGAACAGGGATACGAGCAGTACTTC.

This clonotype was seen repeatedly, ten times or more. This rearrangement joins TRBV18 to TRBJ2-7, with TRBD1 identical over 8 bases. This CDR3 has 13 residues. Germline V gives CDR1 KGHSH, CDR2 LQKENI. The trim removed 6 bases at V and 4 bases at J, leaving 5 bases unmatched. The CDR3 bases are TGTGCCAGCTCTACCACAGGGGGGTACGAGCAGTACTTC. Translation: CASSTTGGYEQYF.

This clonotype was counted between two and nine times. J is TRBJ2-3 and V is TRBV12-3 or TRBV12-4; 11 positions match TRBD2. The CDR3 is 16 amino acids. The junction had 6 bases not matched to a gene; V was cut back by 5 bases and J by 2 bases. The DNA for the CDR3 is TGTGCCAGCAGTGCCCGACTAGCGGGATACACAGATACGCAGTATTTT. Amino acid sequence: CASSARLAGYTDTQYF.

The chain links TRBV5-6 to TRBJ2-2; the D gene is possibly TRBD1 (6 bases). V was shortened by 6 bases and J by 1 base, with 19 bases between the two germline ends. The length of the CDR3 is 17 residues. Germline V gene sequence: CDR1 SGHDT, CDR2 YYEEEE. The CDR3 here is CASTSGPRGRNTGELFF. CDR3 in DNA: TGTGCCAGCACCTCCGGACCCAGGGGCAGGAACACCGGGGAGCTGTTTTTT.

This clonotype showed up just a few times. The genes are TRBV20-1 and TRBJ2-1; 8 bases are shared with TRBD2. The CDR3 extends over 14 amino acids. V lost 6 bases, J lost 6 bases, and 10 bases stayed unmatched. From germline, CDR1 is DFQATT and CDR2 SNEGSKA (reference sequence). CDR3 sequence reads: CSAHRGGGSNEQFF. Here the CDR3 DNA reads TGCAGTGCCCATCGGGGGGGAGGATCCAATGAGCAGTTCTTC.

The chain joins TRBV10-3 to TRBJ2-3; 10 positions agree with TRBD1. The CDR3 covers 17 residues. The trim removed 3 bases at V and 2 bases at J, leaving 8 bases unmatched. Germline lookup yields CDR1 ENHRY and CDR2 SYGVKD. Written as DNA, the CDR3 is TGTGCCATCAGTGACCCCGGGACAGGGGATTTCACAGATACGCAGTATTTT. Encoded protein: CAISDPGTGDFTDTQYF.

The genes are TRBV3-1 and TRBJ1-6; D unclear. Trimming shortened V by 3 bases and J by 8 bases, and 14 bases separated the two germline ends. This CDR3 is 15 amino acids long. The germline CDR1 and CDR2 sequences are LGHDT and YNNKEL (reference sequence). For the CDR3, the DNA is TGTGCCAGCAGCCATGAAATGGGGAGGGATTCACCCCTCCACTTT. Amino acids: CASSHEMGRDSPLHF.

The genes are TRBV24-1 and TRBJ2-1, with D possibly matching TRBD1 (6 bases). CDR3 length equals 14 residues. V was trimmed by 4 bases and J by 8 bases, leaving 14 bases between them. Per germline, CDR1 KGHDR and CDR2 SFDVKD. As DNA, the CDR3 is TGTGCCACCAGTGACCCTAGTGGGGGCCATGAGCAGTTCTTC. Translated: CATSDPSGGHEQFF.

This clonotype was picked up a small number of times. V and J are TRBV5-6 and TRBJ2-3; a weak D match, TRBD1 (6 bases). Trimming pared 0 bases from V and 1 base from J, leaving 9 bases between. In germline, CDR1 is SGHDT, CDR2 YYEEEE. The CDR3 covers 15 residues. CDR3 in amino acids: CASSLVGAGTDTQYF. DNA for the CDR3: TGTGCCAGCAGCTTGGTGGGGGCCGGCACAGATACGCAGTATTTT.

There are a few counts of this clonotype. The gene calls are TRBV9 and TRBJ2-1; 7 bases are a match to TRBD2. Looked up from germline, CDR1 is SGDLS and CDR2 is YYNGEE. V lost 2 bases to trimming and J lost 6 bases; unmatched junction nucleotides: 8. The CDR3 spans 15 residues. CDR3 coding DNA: TGTGCCAGCAGCGTGGGCGCGGGAGAGGGCAATGAGCAGTTCTTC. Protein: CASSVGAGEGNEQFF.